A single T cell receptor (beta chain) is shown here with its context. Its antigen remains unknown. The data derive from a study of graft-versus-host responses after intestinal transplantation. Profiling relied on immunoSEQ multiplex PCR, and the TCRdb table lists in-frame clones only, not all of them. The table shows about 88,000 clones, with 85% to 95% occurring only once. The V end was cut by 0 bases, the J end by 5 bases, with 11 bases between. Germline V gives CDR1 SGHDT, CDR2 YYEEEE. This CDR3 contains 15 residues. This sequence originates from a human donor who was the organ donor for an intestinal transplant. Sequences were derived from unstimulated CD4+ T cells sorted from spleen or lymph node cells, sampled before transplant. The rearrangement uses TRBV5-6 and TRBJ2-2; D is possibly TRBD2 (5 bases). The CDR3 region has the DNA TGTGCCAGCAGCTTGGTTCTGGGCGGGACCGGGGAGCTGTTTTTT. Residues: CASSLVLGGTGELFF.